The next 5 T cell receptor beta chains were all read from a single sample in a study of regulatory T cells in long-lasting Graves disease. Time point meaning: newly diagnosed GD, antithyroid drugs for less than 3 months. The TCR library used RNA extracted from PBMCs. Arm-PCR with iRepertoire HTBI primers amplified the CDR3 regions for these TCR beta libraries. TCRdb recomputed calls from the multiplex PCR reads with MiXCR, one row per CDR3 protein. The data hold more than 400,000 distinct CDR3 sequences, with 15% to 20% observed a single time. The sample was also reused in another study, on T cells in Graves' hyperthyroidism and ophthalmopathy.

The sequencing used peripheral blood mononuclear cells (PBMCs), collected at new diagnosis, from a patient treated with antithyroid drugs. The receptor source for this set is a man aged 35 to 55 with Graves disease.

V and J are TRBV15 and TRBJ1-4, with D possibly matching TRBD1 (6 bases). Germline-derived CDR1 and CDR2 are LNHNV and YYDKDF (reference sequence). The CDR3 sequence is 16 residues long. V lost 0 bases to trimming and J lost 7 bases, with 15 bases between them. The CDR3 sequence: CATSRDFLQGTEKLFF. The CDR3 nucleotides are TGTGCCACCAGCAGAGATTTCTTGCAGGGGACTGAAAAACTGTTTTTT.

This clonotype was counted many times. The chain has TRBV24-1 and TRBJ1-5; unclear D gene. This CDR3 is 15 amino acids long. CDR1 and CDR2 from the germline V gene are KGHDR and SFDVKD. V was pared by 5 bases and J by 2 bases, with 12 bases between. CDR3 residues: CATSAHGTGNQPQHF. CDR3 in DNA: TGTGCCACCAGTGCCCACGGAACGGGCAATCAGCCCCAGCATTTT.

This clonotype was detected many times. This rearrangement joins TRBV3-1 to TRBJ2-5; the D is unclear. The germline V gene has CDR1 LGHDT and CDR2 YNNKEL (reference sequence). V was clipped by 3 bases and J by 2 bases, with 7 bases between them. The length of the CDR3 is 13 residues. The CDR3 spells CASSQTEQETQYF. The CDR3 DNA is TGTGCCAGCAGCCAGACGGAGCAAGAGACCCAGTACTTC.

This clonotype was recorded at least ten times. V usage is TRBV20-1 and J usage is TRBJ2-7; no definite D call. Trimming took off 3 bases at V and 6 bases at J, with 15 bases between the two ends. CDR1 and CDR2 (germline): DFQATT, SNEGSKA (reference sequence). The CDR3 runs 13 residues. Here the CDR3 reads CSASQVGNSEQYF. As DNA, the CDR3 is TGCAGTGCTAGTCAGGTCGGCAACTCCGAGCAGTACTTC.

V and J are TRBV12-3 or TRBV12-4 and TRBJ2-1; 9 bases agree with TRBD1. The J call is doubtful: the DNA matches TRBJ2-5 better. The CDR3 is 15 residues long. The CDR3 region has the DNA TGTGCCAGCAGTCCCCACAGGGGGCGCGGAGAGACCCAGTACTTC. This gives the protein CASSPHRGRGETQYF.